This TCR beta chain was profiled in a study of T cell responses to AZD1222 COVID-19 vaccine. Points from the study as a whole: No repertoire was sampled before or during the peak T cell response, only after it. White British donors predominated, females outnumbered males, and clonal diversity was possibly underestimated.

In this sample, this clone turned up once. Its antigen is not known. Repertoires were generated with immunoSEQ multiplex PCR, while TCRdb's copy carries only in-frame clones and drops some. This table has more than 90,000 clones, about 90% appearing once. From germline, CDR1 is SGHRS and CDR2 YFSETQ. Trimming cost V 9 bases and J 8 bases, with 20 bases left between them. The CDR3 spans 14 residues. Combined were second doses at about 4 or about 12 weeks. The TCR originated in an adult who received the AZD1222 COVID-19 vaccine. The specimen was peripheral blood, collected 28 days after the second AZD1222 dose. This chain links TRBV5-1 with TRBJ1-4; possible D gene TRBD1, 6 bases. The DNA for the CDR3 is TGCGCCACCACCTCCGGGATTAGGGGGGAAAAACTGTTTTTT. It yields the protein CATTSGIRGEKLFF. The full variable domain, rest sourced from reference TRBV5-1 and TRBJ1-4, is KAGVTQTPRYLIKTRGQQVTLSCSPISGHRSVSWYQQTPGQGLQFLFEYFSETQRNKGNFPGRFSGRQFSNSRSEMNVSTLELGDSALYLCATTSGIRGEKLFFGSGTQLSVL.